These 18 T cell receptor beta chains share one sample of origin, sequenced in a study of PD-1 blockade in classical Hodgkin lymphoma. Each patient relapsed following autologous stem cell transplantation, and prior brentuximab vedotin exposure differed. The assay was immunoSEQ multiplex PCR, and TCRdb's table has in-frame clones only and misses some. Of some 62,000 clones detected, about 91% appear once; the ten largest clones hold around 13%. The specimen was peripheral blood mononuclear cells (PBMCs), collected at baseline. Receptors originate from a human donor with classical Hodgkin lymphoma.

CDR3 amino acids: CASTPRVRADAFF. DNA of the CDR3: TGTGCCAGTACCCCACGGGTGAGGGCGGACGCTTTCTTT. V usage is TRBV19 and J usage is TRBJ1-1; D uncertain. The CDR3 is made up of 13 amino acids. CDR1 and CDR2 from the germline V gene are LNHDA and SQIVND (reference sequence). V lost 7 bases, J lost 11 bases, and 20 bases lay in between.

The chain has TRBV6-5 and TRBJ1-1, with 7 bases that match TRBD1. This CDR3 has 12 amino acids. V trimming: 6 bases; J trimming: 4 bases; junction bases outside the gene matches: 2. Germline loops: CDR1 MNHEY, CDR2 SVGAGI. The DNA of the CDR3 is TGTGCCAGCAGGGGACAGATCACTGAAGCTTTCTTT. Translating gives CASRGQITEAFF.

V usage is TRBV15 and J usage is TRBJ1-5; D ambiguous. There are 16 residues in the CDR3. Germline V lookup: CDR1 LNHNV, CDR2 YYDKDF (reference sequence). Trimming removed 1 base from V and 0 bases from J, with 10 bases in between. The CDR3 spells CATSRVAGYSNQPQHF. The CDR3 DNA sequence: TGTGCCACCAGCAGAGTAGCGGGCTATAGCAATCAGCCCCAGCATTTT.

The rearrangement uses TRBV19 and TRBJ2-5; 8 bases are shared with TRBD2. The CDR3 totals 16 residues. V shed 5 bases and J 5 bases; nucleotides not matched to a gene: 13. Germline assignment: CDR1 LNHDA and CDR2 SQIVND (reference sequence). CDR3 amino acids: CASSLVAGPLVETQYF. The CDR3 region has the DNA TGTGCCAGTAGTCTGGTAGCGGGGCCCCTAGTGGAGACCCAGTACTTC. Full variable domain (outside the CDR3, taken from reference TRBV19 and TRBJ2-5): DGGITQSPKYLFRKEGQNVTLSCEQNLNHDAMYWYRQDPGQGLRLIYYSQIVNDFQKGDIAEGYSVSREKKESFPLTVTSAQKNPTAFYLCASSLVAGPLVETQYFGPGTRLLVL.

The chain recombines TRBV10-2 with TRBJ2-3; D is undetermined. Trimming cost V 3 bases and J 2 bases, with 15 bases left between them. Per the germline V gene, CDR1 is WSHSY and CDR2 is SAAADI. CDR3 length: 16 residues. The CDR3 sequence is CASSDGLAAYTDTQYF. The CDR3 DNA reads TGCGCCAGCAGTGATGGGCTCGCAGCCTACACAGATACGCAGTATTTT.

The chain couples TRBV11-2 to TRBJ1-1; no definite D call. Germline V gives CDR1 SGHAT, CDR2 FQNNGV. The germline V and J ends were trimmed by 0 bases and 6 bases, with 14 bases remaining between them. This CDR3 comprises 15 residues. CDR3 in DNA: TGTGCCAGCAGCTTAGACGGGGAGTCGGTAGCTGAAGCTTTCTTT. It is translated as CASSLDGESVAEAFF. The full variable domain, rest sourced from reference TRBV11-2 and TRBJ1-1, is EAGVAQSPRYKIIEKRQSVAFWCNPISGHATLYWYQQILGQGPKLLIQFQNNGVVDDSQLPKDRFSAERLKGVDSTLKIQPAKLEDSAVYLCASSLDGESVAEAFFGQGTRLTVV.

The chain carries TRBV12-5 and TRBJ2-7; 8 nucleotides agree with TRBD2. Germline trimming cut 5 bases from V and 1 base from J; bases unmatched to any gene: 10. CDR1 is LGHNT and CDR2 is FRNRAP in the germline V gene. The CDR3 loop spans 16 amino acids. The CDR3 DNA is TGTGCTAGTGGTCGCCGGGGGGGCCCTATGTCCTACGAGCAGTACTTC. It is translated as CASGRRGGPMSYEQYF.

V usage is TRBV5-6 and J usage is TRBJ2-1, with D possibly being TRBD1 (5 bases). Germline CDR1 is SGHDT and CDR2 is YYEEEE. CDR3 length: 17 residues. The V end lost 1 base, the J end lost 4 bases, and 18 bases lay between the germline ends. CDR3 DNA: TGTGCCAGCAGCTTGATGTGGCATCAGAGGACATACAATGAGCAGTTCTTC. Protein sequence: CASSLMWHQRTYNEQFF.

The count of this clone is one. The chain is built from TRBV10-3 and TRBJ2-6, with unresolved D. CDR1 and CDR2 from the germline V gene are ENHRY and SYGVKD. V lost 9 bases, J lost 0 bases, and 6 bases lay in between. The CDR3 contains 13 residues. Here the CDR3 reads CAIKSSGANVLTF. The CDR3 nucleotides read TGTGCCATAAAGTCCTCTGGGGCCAACGTCCTGACTTTC.

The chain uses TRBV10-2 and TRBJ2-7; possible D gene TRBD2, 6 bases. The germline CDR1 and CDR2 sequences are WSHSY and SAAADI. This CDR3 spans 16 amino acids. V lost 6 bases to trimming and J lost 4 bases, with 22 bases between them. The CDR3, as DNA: TGCGCCAGCAGCGGGGCGGAGGGGATAAGGGAGTACGAGCAGTACTTC. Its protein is CASSGAEGIREYEQYF.

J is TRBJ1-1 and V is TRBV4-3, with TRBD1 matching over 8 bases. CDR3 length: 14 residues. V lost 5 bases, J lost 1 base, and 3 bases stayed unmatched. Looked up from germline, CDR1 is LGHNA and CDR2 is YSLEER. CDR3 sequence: CASSRGTGNTEAFF. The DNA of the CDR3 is TGCGCCAGCAGCAGAGGGACAGGGAACACTGAAGCTTTCTTT.

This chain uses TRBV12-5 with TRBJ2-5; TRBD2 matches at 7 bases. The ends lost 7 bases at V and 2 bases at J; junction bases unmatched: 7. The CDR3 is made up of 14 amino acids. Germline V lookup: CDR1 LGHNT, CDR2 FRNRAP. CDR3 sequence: CASARTRGQETQYF. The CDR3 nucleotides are TGTGCTAGTGCCCGGACTAGGGGACAAGAGACCCAGTACTTC.

The DNA of the CDR3 is TGTGCCAGTAGTATCCAGGGAGGACAGCCCCAGCATTTT. Translating gives CASSIQGGQPQHF. This rearrangement joins TRBV19 to TRBJ1-5, with D perhaps matching TRBD1 (5 bases). CDR1 is LNHDA and CDR2 is SQIVND in the germline V gene (reference sequence). CDR3 length: 13 residues. Trimming left V 3 bases short and J 7 bases short, with 10 bases between.

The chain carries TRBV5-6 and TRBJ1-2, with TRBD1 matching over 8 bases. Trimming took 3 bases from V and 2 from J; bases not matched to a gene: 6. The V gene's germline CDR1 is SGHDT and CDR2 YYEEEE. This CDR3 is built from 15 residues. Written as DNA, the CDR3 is TGTGCCAGCAGCTGGCAGGGGGCGCGGAACTATGGCTACACCTTC. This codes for CASSWQGARNYGYTF.

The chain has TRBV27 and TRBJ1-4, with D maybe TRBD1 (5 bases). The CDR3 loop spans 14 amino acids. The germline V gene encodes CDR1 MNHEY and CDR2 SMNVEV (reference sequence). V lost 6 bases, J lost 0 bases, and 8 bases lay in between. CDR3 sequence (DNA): TGTGCCAGCAGACAGGTCGCAACTAATGAAAAACTGTTTTTT. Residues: CASRQVATNEKLFF.

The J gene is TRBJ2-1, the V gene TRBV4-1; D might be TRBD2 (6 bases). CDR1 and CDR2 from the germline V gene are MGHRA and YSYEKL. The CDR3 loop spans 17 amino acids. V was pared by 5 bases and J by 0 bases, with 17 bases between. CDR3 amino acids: CASSVGPGVSSYNEQFF. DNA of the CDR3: TGCGCCAGCAGCGTAGGCCCGGGGGTCAGCTCCTACAATGAGCAGTTCTTC.

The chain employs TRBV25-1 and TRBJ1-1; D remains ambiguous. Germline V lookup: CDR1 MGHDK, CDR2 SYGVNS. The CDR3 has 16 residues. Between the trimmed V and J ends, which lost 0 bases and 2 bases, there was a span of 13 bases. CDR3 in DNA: TGTGCCAGCAGTGAATACGGAGGATGGGGTAACACTGAAGCTTTCTTT. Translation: CASSEYGGWGNTEAFF.

The chain's CDR3 is CASSLYSGADTDTQYF. The DNA of the CDR3 is TGTGCCAGCAGCTTATATAGCGGGGCGGACACAGATACGCAGTATTTT. The V and J genes are TRBV5-4 and TRBJ2-3; 8 positions match TRBD2. CDR3 length: 16 residues. Germline lookup yields CDR1 SGHNT and CDR2 YYREEE (reference sequence). Trimming removed 2 bases from V and 2 bases from J; junction bases left unmatched: 7.